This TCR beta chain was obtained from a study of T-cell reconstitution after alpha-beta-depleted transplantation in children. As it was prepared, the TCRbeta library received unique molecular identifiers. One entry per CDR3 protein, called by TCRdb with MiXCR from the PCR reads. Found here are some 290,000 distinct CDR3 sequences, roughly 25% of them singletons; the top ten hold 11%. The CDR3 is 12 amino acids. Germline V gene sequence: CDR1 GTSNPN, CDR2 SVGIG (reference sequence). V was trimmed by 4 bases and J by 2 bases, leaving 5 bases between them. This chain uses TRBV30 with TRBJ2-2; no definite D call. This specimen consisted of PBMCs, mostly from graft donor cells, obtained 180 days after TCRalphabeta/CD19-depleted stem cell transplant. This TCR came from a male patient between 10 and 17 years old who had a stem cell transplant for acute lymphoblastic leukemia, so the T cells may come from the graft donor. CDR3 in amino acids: CAWTLNTGELFF. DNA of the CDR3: TGTGCCTGGACTTTAAACACCGGGGAGCTGTTTTTT.